These 10 T cell receptor beta chains originate from one sample sequenced in a study of CD8+CD57+ T cells in acquired aplastic anemia. Genomic DNA served as template for TCR beta VDJ and CDR3 profiling. A single record per CDR3 protein comes from TCRdb applying MiXCR to the reads. The repertoire holds about 140,000 distinct CDR3 sequences, with roughly two fifths as singletons. The sequenced sample was sorted CD4+, CD8+, or CD8+CD57+ T cells (not recorded which) from PBMCs. These receptors all stem from a human donor in good health, serving as a control.

The chain uses TRBV27 and TRBJ1-2; no clear D. The ends were cut back, 6 bases at V and 5 bases at J, with 13 bases in the middle. In germline, CDR1 is MNHEY, CDR2 SMNVEV (reference sequence). CDR3 length: 13 amino acids. CDR3 sequence: CASSREQRYGYTF. The CDR3 nucleotides are TGTGCCAGCAGCCGCGAACAGCGTTATGGCTACACCTTC.

The chain recombines TRBV2 with TRBJ1-5; D gene uncertain. The CDR3 loop spans 14 amino acids. CDR1 is SNHLY, CDR2 FYNNEI, per germline. The germline V and J ends were trimmed by 7 bases and 0 bases, with 10 bases remaining between them. CDR3 protein: CASKTGYSNQPQHF. In DNA, the CDR3 is TGTGCCAGCAAGACGGGATATAGCAATCAGCCCCAGCATTTT.

The chain joins TRBV7-6 to TRBJ1-5, with a possible D match to TRBD1 (6 bases). Germline V gene sequence: CDR1 SGHVS, CDR2 FNYEAQ. The germline V and J ends were trimmed by 0 bases and 0 bases, with 15 bases remaining between them. The CDR3 spans 18 residues. The CDR3 here is CASSLALRGSLSNQPQHF. CDR3 nucleotides: TGTGCCAGCAGCTTAGCGCTCAGGGGAAGTCTTAGCAATCAGCCCCAGCATTTT.

Many counts were recorded for this clonotype. This chain connects TRBV20-1 to TRBJ2-2, with TRBD1 matching 8 bases. Trimming took 1 base from V and 4 from J; bases not matched to a gene: 5. Germline V gene lookup returns CDR1 DFQATT and CDR2 SNEGSKA (reference sequence). CDR3 length equals 15 residues. The CDR3 reads CSARAQGGVTGELFF. DNA for the CDR3: TGCAGTGCTAGAGCACAGGGGGGCGTCACCGGGGAGCTGTTTTTT.

This clonotype was counted ten times or more. The chain is built from TRBV5-4 and TRBJ1-2; D gene unclear. The CDR3 is 14 amino acids. In germline, CDR1 is SGHNT, CDR2 YYREEE (reference sequence). V was clipped by 0 bases and J by 0 bases, with 6 bases between them. CDR3 DNA: TGTGCCAGCAGCTTGGACGTGGCTAACTATGGCTACACCTTC. Translated: CASSLDVANYGYTF.

A few counts support this clonotype. V gene TRBV29-1 combines with J gene TRBJ1-2; 7 nucleotides match TRBD1. The germline V gene encodes CDR1 SQVTM and CDR2 ANQGSEA. V lost 4 bases, J lost 4 bases, and 3 bases stayed unmatched. The CDR3 consists of 12 residues. The CDR3 nucleotides are TGCAGCGTTGGGACAGGTTCCTATGGCTACACCTTC. It is translated as CSVGTGSYGYTF. Combining the CDR3 with reference TRBV29-1 and TRBJ1-2 gives the whole variable domain SAVISQKPSRDICQRGTSLTIQCQVDSQVTMMFWYRQQPGQSLTLIATANQGSEATYESGFVIDKFPISRPNLTFSTLTVSNMSPEDSSIYLCSVGTGSYGYTFGSGTRLTVV.

The rearrangement joins TRBV14 to TRBJ2-3; 7 nucleotides line up with TRBD1. CDR1 and CDR2 from the germline V gene are SGHDN and FVKESK. The J segment lost 3 bases and the V segment lost 8 bases, leaving 11 bases of the junction unmatched. The CDR3 spans 15 residues. The CDR3 DNA follows: TGTGCCAGCGCAGCGACAGGGACCCCAACAGATACGCAGTATTTT. The encoded protein is CASAATGTPTDTQYF.

The chain combines TRBV29-1 with TRBJ1-2, with D maybe TRBD1 (5 bases). V lost 7 bases to trimming and J lost 4 bases, with 10 bases between them. The CDR3 length is 11 residues. Germline V lookup: CDR1 SQVTM, CDR2 ANQGSEA. CDR3 protein: CSALGAYGYTF. The CDR3 DNA reads as TGCAGCGCTCTCGGGGCCTATGGCTACACCTTC.

The gene calls are TRBV10-3 and TRBJ1-1; a weak D match, TRBD1 (5 bases). This CDR3 has 12 residues. Trimming shortened V by 5 bases and J by 7 bases, and 11 bases separated the two germline ends. Looked up from germline, CDR1 is ENHRY and CDR2 is SYGVKD. The CDR3 DNA reads TGTGCCATCAGTTCCGACAGACATGAAGCTTTCTTT. Residues: CAISSDRHEAFF.

This chain uses TRBV19 with TRBJ2-5, with 7 bases identical to TRBD1. Per the germline V gene, CDR1 is LNHDA and CDR2 is SQIVND (reference sequence). The CDR3 sequence is 14 residues long. Unmatched junction bases numbered 6, after V lost 3 bases and J lost 5 bases. This CDR3 reads CASSIGDRRETQYF. DNA for the CDR3: TGTGCCAGTAGTATTGGGGACAGAAGGGAGACCCAGTACTTC. Variable domain in full (rest from reference TRBV19 and TRBJ2-5): DGGITQSPKYLFRKEGQNVTLSCEQNLNHDAMYWYRQDPGQGLRLIYYSQIVNDFQKGDIAEGYSVSREKKESFPLTVTSAQKNPTAFYLCASSIGDRRETQYFGPGTRLLVL.